The 11 T cell receptor beta chains listed next were all sequenced from one sample in a study of shared clonotypes between healthy human individuals. CD8 cells regarded as naive lacked CD45RO, were positively chosen for CCR7, and omitted terminally differentiated effector memory CD45RA+ cells. Some clones are missing from TCRdb's copy, which holds only in-frame ones; the method was immunoSEQ multiplex PCR. The data contain around 2,000,000 clones, about 93% of them singletons. The sample consisted of naive CD8+ T cells from PBMCs. The receptors originated from a man aged 18-30 years in good health. Some clones in this sample may be carry-over from other donors' samples.

The chain joins TRBV7-2 to TRBJ2-4; possible D gene TRBD1, 6 bases. CDR3 length equals 20 residues. Trimming stripped 0 bases from V and 0 bases from J, with 21 bases between. CDR1 and CDR2 from the germline V gene are SGHTA and FQGNSA. Here the CDR3 reads CASSLAPHRVYPLAKNIQYF. The CDR3, as DNA: TGTGCCAGCAGCTTAGCGCCCCACAGGGTTTACCCATTAGCCAAAAACATTCAGTACTTC. Full variable domain (outside the CDR3, taken from reference TRBV7-2 and TRBJ2-4): GAGVSQSPSNKVTEKGKDVELRCDPISGHTALYWYRQSLGQGLEFLIYFQGNSAPDKSGLPSDRFSAERTGGSVSTLTIQRTQQEDSAVYLCASSLAPHRVYPLAKNIQYFGAGTRLSVL.

This clone showed up just a few times. The chain joins TRBV7-9 to TRBJ1-1; D remains unclear. Germline V gene lookup returns CDR1 SEHNR and CDR2 FQNEAQ (reference sequence). This CDR3 has 14 residues. The germline V and J ends were trimmed by 6 bases and 0 bases, with 11 bases remaining between them. The CDR3 spells CASSHTVLNTEAFF. The CDR3 bases are TGTGCCAGCAGTCACACAGTGCTGAACACTGAAGCTTTCTTT.

As for this clone: The sample carries other DNA sequences with the same CDR3. The chain uses TRBV6-5 and TRBJ2-7, with a possible D match to TRBD2 (6 bases). This CDR3 spans 16 amino acids. Germline V gene lookup returns CDR1 MNHEY and CDR2 SVGAGI. V lost 0 bases, J lost 0 bases, and 12 bases lay in between. The CDR3 loop reads CASSYSSGESSYEQYF. The CDR3 DNA follows: TGTGCCAGCAGTTACTCGTCGGGGGAGAGCTCCTACGAGCAGTACTTC.

The V gene is TRBV5-1, the J gene TRBJ2-2, with a possible D match to TRBD2 (10 bases). Deletions cut 3 bases from V and 8 bases from J, with 29 bases between. Looked up from germline, CDR1 is SGHRS and CDR2 is YFSETQ. The CDR3 spans 19 residues. In DNA form, the CDR3 reads TGCGCCAGCAGCTGGGTCCGGACAGGGGCCCTAGCGGGAGAAGGGGAGCTGTTTTTT. Residues: CASSWVRTGALAGEGELFF.

The chain couples TRBV4-1 to TRBJ2-1; 13 nucleotides align to TRBD2. CDR1 and CDR2 (germline): MGHRA, YSYEKL. V was pared by 4 bases and J by 8 bases, with 17 bases of the junction left unmatched. This CDR3 contains 19 residues. CDR3 region: CASSLLGTSGNLLVYEQFF. CDR3 nucleotide sequence: TGCGCCAGCAGCCTTCTTGGGACTAGCGGGAATCTTTTAGTTTATGAGCAGTTCTTC.

The chain is built from TRBV5-1 and TRBJ2-1; D is unresolved. The germline V gene encodes CDR1 SGHRS and CDR2 YFSETQ. V gave up 3 bases and J gave up 2 bases, with 15 bases separating them. The CDR3 spans 16 residues. DNA for the CDR3: TGCGCCAGCAGCTATTCTAATCCAACCCCCTACAATGAGCAGTTCTTC. This gives the protein CASSYSNPTPYNEQFF.

The chain recombines TRBV6-5 with TRBJ2-1; D gene ambiguous. The CDR3 has 12 amino acids. With 2 bases removed from V and 5 bases from J, the gap between germline ends came to 4 bases. Germline V gene lookup returns CDR1 MNHEY and CDR2 SVGAGI. The CDR3: CASSYADNEQFF. The CDR3 bases are TGTGCCAGCAGTTACGCCGACAATGAGCAGTTCTTC.

The chain recombines TRBV7-9 with TRBJ1-6, with 10 bases that match TRBD1. With 4 bases clipped from V and 9 bases from J, the junction kept 6 bases outside the gene matches. The CDR3 is 15 residues long. The germline V gene encodes CDR1 SEHNR and CDR2 FQNEAQ (reference sequence). CDR3 bases: TGTGCCAGCAGCTGGCGAGGACAGGGGGGTTCACCCCTCCACTTT. This codes for CASSWRGQGGSPLHF.

V usage is TRBV6-1 and J usage is TRBJ2-3, with TRBD2 as a possible D gene (5 bases). V was clipped by 7 bases and J by 4 bases, with 9 bases between them. CDR1 and CDR2 from the germline V gene are MNHNS and SASEGT. CDR3 length: 12 residues. This CDR3 is CASIGGPDTQYF. In nucleotides, the CDR3 is TGTGCCAGCATCGGCGGGCCAGATACGCAGTATTTT.

The chain joins TRBV7-9 to TRBJ1-4; D remains unclear. This CDR3 has 15 amino acids. Germline loops: CDR1 SEHNR, CDR2 FQNEAQ (reference sequence). V was cut by 2 bases and J by 6 bases, with 13 bases left in between. CDR3 protein: CASSLMRSGDEKLFF. The CDR3, as DNA: TGTGCCAGCAGCTTAATGCGAAGCGGCGATGAAAAACTGTTTTTT.

This chain joins TRBV27 and TRBJ2-5; 7 bases map to TRBD2. The V gene end was trimmed by 3 bases and the J gene end by 9 bases; junction bases not matched to a gene: 10. CDR3 size: 14 residues. Germline V lookup: CDR1 MNHEY, CDR2 SMNVEV (reference sequence). The CDR3 region has the DNA TGTGCCAGCAGTTTCACGGGGGGAGGAGGGGCCCAGTACTTC. Protein product: CASSFTGGGGAQYF.